This TCR beta chain came from a study of T cell clones after liver transplantation. Whole-study context: HCV positivity affected three of eight recipients; the rest lacked autoimmune or viral indications. Blood was drawn pre-transplant, before withdrawal, and after full or failed withdrawal.

This clone is classed as medium-sized (0.01 to 0.1%). Clones were read by immunoSEQ multiplex PCR, and TCRdb kept only the in-frame ones, dropping some. Of tens of thousands of clones detected, roughly four fifths appear once; the ten largest clones hold 0.4% to 0.6%. Losses at the gene ends were 2 bases for V and 0 bases for J; bases not matched to a gene: 1. The germline gives CDR1 KGHSH, CDR2 LQKENI. This CDR3 region has 17 residues. The sequenced sample was CD4+ T cells from blood, obtained approximately 45 months after liver transplant. The sequence derives from a human patient who received a liver transplant. Some T cells here may be from the graft donor. V is TRBV18 and J is TRBJ2-6, with 10 positions matching TRBD2. CDR3 DNA: TGTGCCAGCTCACCAGTAGCGGGGGGCTCTGGGGCCAACGTCCTGACTTTC. Its protein product is CASSPVAGGSGANVLTF. Together with reference TRBV18 and TRBJ2-6, the CDR3 gives the full variable domain: NAGVMQNPRHLVRRRGQEARLRCSPMKGHSHVYWYRQLPEEGLKFMVYLQKENIIDESGMPKERFSAEFPKEGPSILRIQQVVRGDSAAYFCASSPVAGGSGANVLTFGAGSRLTVL.